The 28 T cell receptor beta chains reported below all come from one sample, sequenced in a study of cytomegalovirus exposure and HLA in healthy donors. A multiplex PCR was run with 60 Vbeta primers and 13 Jbeta primers. The repertoire was sequenced with immunoSEQ multiplex PCR; TCRdb's copy has only in-frame clones and lacks some. This table holds about 190,000 clones, about three quarters found once. Specimen: PBMCs. The receptors originated from a woman between 40 and 50 years old in good health and CMV-seronegative.

The chain uses TRBV9 and TRBJ2-1; 11 bases align to TRBD2. The germline CDR1 and CDR2 sequences are SGDLS and YYNGEE. CDR3 length equals 14 residues. J gave up 7 bases and V 3 bases, and 3 bases lay outside the gene matches. The CDR3 DNA sequence: TGTGCCAGCAGCGGGAGACTAGCGGGAAATGAGCAGTTCTTC. It translates to CASSGRLAGNEQFF.

The chain has TRBV19 and TRBJ1-3, with TRBD1 identical over 7 bases. With 6 bases clipped from V and 1 base from J, the junction kept 6 bases outside the gene matches. The CDR3 has 15 amino acids. Germline CDR1 and CDR2: LNHDA and SQIVND (reference sequence). In DNA form, the CDR3 reads TGTGCCAGTAGGACCGACAGGGCTTCTGGAAACACCATATATTTT. This translates into CASRTDRASGNTIYF.

The rearrangement uses TRBV6-5 and TRBJ2-7; D uncertain. CDR3 length equals 13 residues. V was trimmed by 6 bases and J by 4 bases, leaving 13 bases between them. The germline gives CDR1 MNHEY, CDR2 SVGAGI. The DNA of the CDR3 is TGTGCCAGCAGATACCTCCAGGATTACGAGCAGTACTTC. Encoded protein: CASRYLQDYEQYF.

The gene calls are TRBV11-2 and TRBJ1-1; D is perhaps TRBD1 (6 bases). Trimming stripped 2 bases from V and 6 bases from J, with 16 bases between. Germline V gene data show CDR1 as SGHAT and CDR2 as FQNNGV. This CDR3 is built from 15 residues. The CDR3, as DNA: TGTGCCAGCAGCTTATTGGAGGTTAGGACAGCTGAAGCTTTCTTT. Its protein product is CASSLLEVRTAEAFF.

This clone was counted only a few times. CDR3 amino acids: CASSRGLSPGEKLFF. DNA of the CDR3: TGCGCCAGCAGCAGGGGACTCTCCCCGGGAGAAAAACTGTTTTTT. J is TRBJ1-4 and V is TRBV4-3; maybe TRBD1 (5 bases). The V end was cut by 5 bases, the J end by 8 bases, with 18 bases between. This CDR3 comprises 15 residues. Germline V gives CDR1 LGHNA, CDR2 YSLEER.

The chain has TRBV5-6 and TRBJ2-7; the match to TRBD1 covers 8 bases. CDR1 and CDR2 (germline): SGHDT, YYEEEE. With V trimmed by 4 bases and J by 5 bases, 11 bases remained unmatched. CDR3 length equals 15 residues. The CDR3 sequence: CASSPDRGTGHEQYV. The CDR3 coding sequence is TGTGCCAGCAGCCCCGACAGGGGAACAGGGCACGAGCAGTACGTC.

The chain carries TRBV7-8 and TRBJ1-1; TRBD1 matches 8 bases. The germline V gene encodes CDR1 SGHVS and CDR2 FQNEAQ. J lost 3 bases, V lost 4 bases, and 1 base had no gene match. This CDR3 has 13 residues. The CDR3 DNA follows: TGTGCCAGCAGCTACAGGGGGTACACTGAAGCTTTCTTT. It specifies CASSYRGYTEAFF.

The chain employs TRBV27 and TRBJ1-2; 9 nucleotides align to TRBD1. CDR1 is MNHEY, CDR2 SMNVEV, per germline (reference sequence). CDR3 length: 15 amino acids. J gave up 4 bases and V 7 bases, and 10 bases lay outside the gene matches. The CDR3: CASTVGGQGPYGYTF. The CDR3 DNA sequence: TGTGCCAGCACCGTCGGTGGACAGGGGCCCTATGGCTACACCTTC.

The chain recombines TRBV9 with TRBJ2-3; the D is unclear. Per germline, CDR1 SGDLS and CDR2 YYNGEE. The CDR3 spans 13 residues. V lost 4 bases and J 6 bases, leaving 12 bases between the germline ends. This CDR3 reads CASSPFSEDTQYF. Here the CDR3 DNA reads TGTGCCAGCAGCCCATTCTCCGAGGATACGCAGTATTTT.

This rearrangement joins TRBV6-5 to TRBJ1-5; TRBD1 might be the D (5 bases). The V end lost 6 bases, the J end lost 3 bases, and 9 bases lay between the germline ends. The CDR3 is 13 residues long. Germline loops: CDR1 MNHEY, CDR2 SVGAGI. The CDR3 protein is CASRDTDNQPQHF. DNA of the CDR3: TGTGCCAGCAGGGACACTGACAATCAGCCCCAGCATTTT.

The gene calls are TRBV9 and TRBJ2-2; perhaps TRBD1 as D (5 bases). The germline CDR1 and CDR2 sequences are SGDLS and YYNGEE. The CDR3 totals 15 residues. Trimming cost V 0 bases and J 7 bases, with 13 bases left between them. The CDR3 reads CASSVAGQGSGELFF. The DNA for the CDR3 is TGTGCCAGCAGCGTAGCTGGGCAGGGAAGCGGGGAGCTGTTTTTT. Drawing the rest from reference TRBV9 and TRBJ2-2, the complete variable domain is DSGVTQTPKHLITATGQRVTLRCSPRSGDLSVYWYQQSLDQGLQFLIQYYNGEERAKGNILERFSAQQFPDLHSELNLSSLELGDSALYFCASSVAGQGSGELFFGEGSRLTVL.

The chain couples TRBV27 to TRBJ2-5; a possible D gene is TRBD1 (5 bases). Germline V CDR1 and CDR2: MNHEY, SMNVEV (reference sequence). The CDR3 sequence is 13 residues long. V was trimmed by 5 bases and J by 5 bases, leaving 12 bases between them. In nucleotides, the CDR3 is TGTGCCAGCAGTCTCGGACACGGGGAGACCCAGTACTTC. Encoded protein: CASSLGHGETQYF.

The chain is built from TRBV18 and TRBJ2-7; D unresolved. Germline values: CDR1 KGHSH, CDR2 LQKENI. The CDR3 is 13 amino acids. V was shortened by 3 bases and J by 3 bases, with 9 bases between the two germline ends. The CDR3 reads CASSPEVSYEQYF. CDR3 sequence (DNA): TGTGCCAGCTCACCCGAGGTAAGCTACGAGCAGTACTTC.

The chain links TRBV13 to TRBJ2-3, with unresolved D. The CDR3 sequence is 14 residues long. Germline V gene data show CDR1 as PRHDT and CDR2 as FYEKMQ (reference sequence). V gave up 3 bases and J gave up 0 bases, with 7 bases separating them. The DNA of the CDR3 is TGTGCCAGCAGCTTTACCGGTAGCACAGATACGCAGTATTTT. It specifies CASSFTGSTDTQYF.

The genes are TRBV5-1 and TRBJ1-1; D might be TRBD1 (6 bases). This CDR3 comprises 15 residues. V was trimmed by 4 bases and J by 4 bases, leaving 17 bases between them. Germline V lookup: CDR1 SGHRS, CDR2 YFSETQ. The CDR3 loop reads CASSPVTGLATEAFF. The DNA for the CDR3 is TGCGCCAGCAGCCCCGTAACAGGGTTAGCCACTGAAGCTTTCTTT. Using reference TRBV5-1 and TRBJ1-1 for the parts outside the CDR3, the full variable domain is KAGVTQTPRYLIKTRGQQVTLSCSPISGHRSVSWYQQTPGQGLQFLFEYFSETQRNKGNFPGRFSGRQFSNSRSEMNVSTLELGDSALYLCASSPVTGLATEAFFGQGTRLTVV.

The chain couples TRBV19 to TRBJ1-2; D unresolved. Germline assignment: CDR1 LNHDA and CDR2 SQIVND (reference sequence). The V end lost 5 bases, the J end lost 13 bases, and 23 bases lay between the germline ends. This CDR3 contains 14 residues. The CDR3 sequence is CASSSPLPDTQFTF. Written as DNA, the CDR3 is TGTGCCAGTAGTTCTCCTCTTCCAGACACCCAATTCACCTTC.

As concerns this clone: Other DNA sequences in the sample encode the same CDR3. The rearrangement links TRBV30 to TRBJ2-2, with D possibly matching TRBD1 (5 bases). Trimming shortened V by 5 bases and J by 0 bases, and 7 bases separated the two germline ends. The CDR3 totals 13 residues. From germline, CDR1 is GTSNPN and CDR2 SVGIG (reference sequence). Written as DNA, the CDR3 is TGTGCCTGGGCGACAGCGAACACCGGGGAGCTGTTTTTT. It codes for CAWATANTGELFF.

This clone has a handful of counts. V usage is TRBV7-2 and J usage is TRBJ2-5, with D perhaps matching TRBD1 (5 bases). V lost 5 bases and J lost 5, with 18 bases in between. The CDR3 has 15 residues. Per germline, CDR1 SGHTA and CDR2 FQGNSA. The CDR3 loop reads CASSASAGLGETQYF. In DNA, the CDR3 is TGTGCCAGCAGCGCAAGTGCAGGGTTGGGCGAGACCCAGTACTTC.

The chain recombines TRBV7-9 with TRBJ2-5; 14 bases agree with TRBD2. Germline lookup yields CDR1 SEHNR and CDR2 FQNEAQ (reference sequence). The CDR3 extends over 16 amino acids. V lost 3 bases and J lost 3; bases outside the gene matches: 3. In nucleotides, the CDR3 is TGTGCCAGCAGCTTCGGACTAGCGGGAGGTAAAGAGACCCAGTACTTC. Protein product: CASSFGLAGGKETQYF.

The V call is TRBV6-5, the J call TRBJ2-3, with TRBD2 as a possible D gene (6 bases). The CDR3 sequence is 14 residues long. The germline CDR1 and CDR2 sequences are MNHEY and SVGAGI. Deletions cut 6 bases from V and 4 bases from J, with 14 bases between. Here the CDR3 reads CASRTPRLADTQYF. CDR3 DNA sequence: TGTGCCAGCAGGACCCCCCGACTAGCAGATACGCAGTATTTT.

This sequence joins TRBV18 and TRBJ2-7; the D gene is possibly TRBD1 (6 bases). Germline V gene lookup returns CDR1 KGHSH and CDR2 LQKENI. CDR3 length equals 14 residues. Trimming took 2 bases from V and 3 from J, leaving 11 bases between them. The CDR3 coding sequence is TGTGCCAGCTCACCAAAGTCACAGGGCTACGAGCAGTACTTC. It is translated as CASSPKSQGYEQYF.

This clone occurred once. This specimen includes other DNA sequences encoding the same CDR3. The chain couples TRBV7-3 to TRBJ2-5, with a tentative D call TRBD2 (5 bases). The germline V and J ends were trimmed by 3 bases and 1 base, with 6 bases remaining between them. Germline-derived CDR1 and CDR2 are SGHTA and FQGTGA. This CDR3 is built from 13 residues. The CDR3 sequence: CASSLSGQETQYF. The DNA for the CDR3 is TGTGCCAGCAGCTTGAGCGGCCAAGAGACCCAGTACTTC.

The chain is built from TRBV18 and TRBJ2-2, with D tentatively TRBD2 (6 bases). CDR3 length equals 16 residues. V was clipped by 3 bases and J by 1 base, with 12 bases between them. Per germline, CDR1 KGHSH and CDR2 LQKENI. CDR3: CASSPLAEVNTGELFF. The CDR3 DNA sequence: TGTGCCAGCTCACCGTTAGCGGAGGTGAACACCGGGGAGCTGTTTTTT.

This chain joins TRBV27 and TRBJ2-7; TRBD1 aligns across 9 bases. J lost 3 bases, V lost 4 bases, and 10 bases had no gene match. The CDR3 totals 16 residues. Germline CDR1 and CDR2: MNHEY and SMNVEV (reference sequence). CDR3 DNA sequence: TGTGCCAGCAGTTCACCCAACAGGGGGCGACACTACGAGCAGTACTTC. Its protein product is CASSSPNRGRHYEQYF.

This clone was detected only once. V usage is TRBV28 and J usage is TRBJ2-3, with TRBD1 matching 8 bases. The CDR3 length is 16 residues. The junction had 8 bases not matched to a gene; V was cut back by 6 bases and J by 0 bases. Germline CDR1 reads MDHEN; CDR2 reads SYDVKM. CDR3 sequence reads: CASRTRGQPSTDTQYF. The CDR3, as DNA: TGTGCCAGCAGAACCAGGGGGCAACCAAGCACAGATACGCAGTATTTT.

The V gene is TRBV19, the J gene TRBJ1-1; tentatively, D is TRBD1 (5 bases). Trimming pared 0 bases from V and 3 bases from J, leaving 11 bases between. Germline CDR1 reads LNHDA; CDR2 reads SQIVND (reference sequence). The CDR3 sequence is 15 residues long. Written as DNA, the CDR3 is TGTGCCAGTAGTATAGAGAAGGGGAGGTACACTGAAGCTTTCTTT. It is translated as CASSIEKGRYTEAFF.

The gene calls are TRBV5-6 and TRBJ2-7; weak D call: TRBD1 (5 bases). This CDR3 is built from 11 residues. In germline, CDR1 is SGHDT, CDR2 YYEEEE. V lost 3 bases to trimming and J lost 6 bases, with 7 bases between them. CDR3 in DNA: TGTGCCAGCAGCTCCAGGGTCGAGCAGTACTTC. Translating gives CASSSRVEQYF.

The rearrangement joins TRBV19 to TRBJ2-7; TRBD2 aligns across 9 bases. Germline V gene sequence: CDR1 LNHDA, CDR2 SQIVND (reference sequence). The CDR3 totals 16 residues. The trim removed 4 bases at V and 0 bases at J, leaving 7 bases unmatched. DNA for the CDR3: TGTGCCAGTAGTACGATCCCAGCGGGAGGCTCCTACGAGCAGTACTTC. This gives the protein CASSTIPAGGSYEQYF. The complete variable domain, with remaining parts taken from reference TRBV19 and TRBJ2-7, reads DGGITQSPKYLFRKEGQNVTLSCEQNLNHDAMYWYRQDPGQGLRLIYYSQIVNDFQKGDIAEGYSVSREKKESFPLTVTSAQKNPTAFYLCASSTIPAGGSYEQYFGPGTRLTVT.